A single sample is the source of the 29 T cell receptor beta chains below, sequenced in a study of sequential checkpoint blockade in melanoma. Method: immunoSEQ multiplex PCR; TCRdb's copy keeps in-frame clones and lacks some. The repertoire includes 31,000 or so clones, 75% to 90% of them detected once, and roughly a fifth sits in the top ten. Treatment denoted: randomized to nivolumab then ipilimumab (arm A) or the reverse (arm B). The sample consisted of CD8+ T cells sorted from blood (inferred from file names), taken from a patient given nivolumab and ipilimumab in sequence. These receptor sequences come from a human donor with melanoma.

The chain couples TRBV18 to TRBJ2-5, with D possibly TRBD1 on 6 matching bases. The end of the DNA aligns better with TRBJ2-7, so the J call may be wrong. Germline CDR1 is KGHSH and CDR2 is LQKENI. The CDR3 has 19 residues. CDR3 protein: CASSPLGVSSGTYAYEQYF. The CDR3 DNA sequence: TGTGCCAGCTCACCACTGGGCGTCTCCTCCGGGACATACGCCTACGAGCAGTACTTC.

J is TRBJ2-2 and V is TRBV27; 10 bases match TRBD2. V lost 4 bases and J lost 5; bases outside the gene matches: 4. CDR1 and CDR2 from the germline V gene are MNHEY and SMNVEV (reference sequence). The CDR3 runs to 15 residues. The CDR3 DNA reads TGTGCCAGCAGTTGGATAGCGGGGGGTACCGGGGAGCTGTTTTTT. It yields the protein CASSWIAGGTGELFF.

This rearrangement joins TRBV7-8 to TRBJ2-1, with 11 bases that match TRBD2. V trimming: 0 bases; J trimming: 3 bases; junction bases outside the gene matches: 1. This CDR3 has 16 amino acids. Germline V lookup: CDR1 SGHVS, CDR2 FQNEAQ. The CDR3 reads CASSLALAGGYNEQFF. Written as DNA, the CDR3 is TGTGCCAGCAGCTTAGCTCTAGCGGGAGGCTACAATGAGCAGTTCTTC. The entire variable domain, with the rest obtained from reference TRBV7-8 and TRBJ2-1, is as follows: GAGVSQSPRYKVAKRGQDVALRCDPISGHVSLFWYQQALGQGPEFLTYFQNEAQLDKSGLPSDRFFAERPEGSVSTLKIQRTQQEDSAVYLCASSLALAGGYNEQFFGPGTRLTVL.

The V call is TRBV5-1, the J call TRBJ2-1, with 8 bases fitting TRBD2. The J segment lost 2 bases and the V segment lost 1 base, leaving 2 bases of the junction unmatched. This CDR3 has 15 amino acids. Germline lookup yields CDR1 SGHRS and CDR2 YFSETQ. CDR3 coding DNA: TGCGCCAGCAGCTTGAACGGGGGGGCCTACAATGAGCAGTTCTTC. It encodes CASSLNGGAYNEQFF.

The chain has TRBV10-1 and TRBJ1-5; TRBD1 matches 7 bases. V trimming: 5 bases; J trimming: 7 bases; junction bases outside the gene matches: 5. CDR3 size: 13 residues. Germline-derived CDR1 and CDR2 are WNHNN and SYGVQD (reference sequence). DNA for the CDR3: TGCGCCAGCAGTAGGGACAGCGGCCAGCCCCAGCATTTT. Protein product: CASSRDSGQPQHF.

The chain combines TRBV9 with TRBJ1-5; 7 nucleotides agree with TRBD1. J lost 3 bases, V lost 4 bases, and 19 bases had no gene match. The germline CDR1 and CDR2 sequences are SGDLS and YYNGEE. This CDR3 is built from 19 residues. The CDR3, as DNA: TGTGCCAGCAGCATACGCTTGGGACAGCAAAACCCCCACAATCAGCCCCAGCATTTT. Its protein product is CASSIRLGQQNPHNQPQHF.

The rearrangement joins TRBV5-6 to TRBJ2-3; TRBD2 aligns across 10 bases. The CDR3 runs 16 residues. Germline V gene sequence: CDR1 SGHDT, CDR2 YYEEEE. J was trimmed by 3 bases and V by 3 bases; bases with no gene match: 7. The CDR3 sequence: CASSWGLARNTDTQYF. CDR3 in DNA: TGTGCCAGCAGCTGGGGACTAGCGAGAAATACAGATACGCAGTATTTT.

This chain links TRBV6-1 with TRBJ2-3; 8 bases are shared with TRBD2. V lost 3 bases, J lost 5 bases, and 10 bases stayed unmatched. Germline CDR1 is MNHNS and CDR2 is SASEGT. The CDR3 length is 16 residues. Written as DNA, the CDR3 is TGTGCCAGCAGTGATTCTCTGGGACTAGGGGTAGATACGCAGTATTTT. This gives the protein CASSDSLGLGVDTQYF.

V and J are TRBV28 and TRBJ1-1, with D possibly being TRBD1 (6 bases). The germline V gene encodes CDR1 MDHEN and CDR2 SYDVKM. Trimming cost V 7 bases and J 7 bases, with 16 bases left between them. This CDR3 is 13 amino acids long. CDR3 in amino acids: CASTPPGASEAFF. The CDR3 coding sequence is TGTGCCAGCACCCCCCCAGGGGCGAGTGAAGCTTTCTTT.

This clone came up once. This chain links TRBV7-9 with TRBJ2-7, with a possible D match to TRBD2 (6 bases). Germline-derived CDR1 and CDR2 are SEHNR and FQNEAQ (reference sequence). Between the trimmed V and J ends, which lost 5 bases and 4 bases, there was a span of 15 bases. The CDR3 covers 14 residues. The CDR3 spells CASSQVSGEYEQYF. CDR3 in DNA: TGTGCCAGCAGCCAAGTTAGCGGCGAATACGAGCAGTACTTC.

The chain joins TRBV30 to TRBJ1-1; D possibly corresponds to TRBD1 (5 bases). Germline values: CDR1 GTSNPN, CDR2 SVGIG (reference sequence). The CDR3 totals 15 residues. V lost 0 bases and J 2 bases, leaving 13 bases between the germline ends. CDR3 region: CAWSVVWQGNTEAFF. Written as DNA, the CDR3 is TGTGCCTGGAGTGTAGTTTGGCAGGGCAACACTGAAGCTTTCTTT.

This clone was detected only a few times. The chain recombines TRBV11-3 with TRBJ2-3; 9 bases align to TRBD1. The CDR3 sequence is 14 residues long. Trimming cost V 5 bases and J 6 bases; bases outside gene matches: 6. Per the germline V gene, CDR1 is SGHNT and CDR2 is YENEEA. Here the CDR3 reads CASSPLGQGDTQYF. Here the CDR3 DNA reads TGTGCCAGCAGCCCTCTCGGACAGGGGGATACGCAGTATTTT.

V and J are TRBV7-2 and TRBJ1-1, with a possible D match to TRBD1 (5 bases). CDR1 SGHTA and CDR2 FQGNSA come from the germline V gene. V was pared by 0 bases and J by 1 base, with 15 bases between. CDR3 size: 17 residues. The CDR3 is CASSLAGLLAKNTEAFF. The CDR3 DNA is TGTGCCAGCAGCTTAGCGGGACTCCTCGCCAAGAACACTGAAGCTTTCTTT. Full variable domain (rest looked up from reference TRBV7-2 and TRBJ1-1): GAGVSQSPSNKVTEKGKDVELRCDPISGHTALYWYRQSLGQGLEFLIYFQGNSAPDKSGLPSDRFSAERTGGSVSTLTIQRTQQEDSAVYLCASSLAGLLAKNTEAFFGQGTRLTVV.

CDR3 region: CASSDGTGNADTQYF. The CDR3 nucleotides are TGTGCCAGCAGTGACGGGACAGGGAATGCAGATACGCAGTATTTT. The chain uses TRBV2 and TRBJ2-3; 9 bases match TRBD1. Germline V gives CDR1 SNHLY, CDR2 FYNNEI. After removal of 3 bases from V and 4 bases from J, the junction contained 5 bases not matched to a gene. The CDR3 totals 15 residues.

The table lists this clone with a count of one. CDR3 sequence reads: CASSLGQGNDEQFF. The CDR3 nucleotides read TGTGCCAGCAGCTTAGGGCAGGGGAACGATGAGCAGTTCTTC. The chain couples TRBV7-8 to TRBJ2-1; the D gene is possibly TRBD1 (6 bases). Germline CDR1 SGHVS, CDR2 FQNEAQ. There are 14 residues in the CDR3. The V end lost 1 base, the J end lost 8 bases, and 12 bases lay between the germline ends. The complete variable domain, with remaining parts taken from reference TRBV7-8 and TRBJ2-1, reads GAGVSQSPRYKVAKRGQDVALRCDPISGHVSLFWYQQALGQGPEFLTYFQNEAQLDKSGLPSDRFFAERPEGSVSTLKIQRTQQEDSAVYLCASSLGQGNDEQFFGPGTRLTVL.

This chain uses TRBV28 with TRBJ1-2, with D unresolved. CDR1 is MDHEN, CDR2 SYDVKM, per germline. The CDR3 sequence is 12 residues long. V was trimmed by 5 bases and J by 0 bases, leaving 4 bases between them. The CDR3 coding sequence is TGTGCCAGCAGTCCGGCTAACTATGGCTACACCTTC. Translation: CASSPANYGYTF.

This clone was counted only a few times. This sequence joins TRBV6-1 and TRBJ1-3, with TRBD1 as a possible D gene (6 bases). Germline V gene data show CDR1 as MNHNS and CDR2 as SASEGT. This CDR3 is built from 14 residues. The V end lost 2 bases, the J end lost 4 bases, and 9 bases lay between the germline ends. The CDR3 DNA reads TGTGCCAGCAGTGAAACAGGGAACGGAAACACCATATATTTT. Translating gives CASSETGNGNTIYF.

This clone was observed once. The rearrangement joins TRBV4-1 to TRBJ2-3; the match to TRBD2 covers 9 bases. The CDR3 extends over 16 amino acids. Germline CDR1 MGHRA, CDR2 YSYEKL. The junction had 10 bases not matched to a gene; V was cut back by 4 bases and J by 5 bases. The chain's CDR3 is CASSRKAGGGGDTQYF. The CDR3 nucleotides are TGCGCCAGCAGCCGCAAAGCGGGGGGCGGGGGAGATACGCAGTATTTT.

CDR3 region: CASSLPYSSTEAFF. Written as DNA, the CDR3 is TGTGCCAGCAGCTTACCGTACTCGTCCACTGAAGCTTTCTTT. This sequence joins TRBV7-9 and TRBJ1-1; D unresolved. Between the trimmed V and J ends, which lost 2 bases and 4 bases, there was a span of 11 bases. Germline CDR1 is SEHNR and CDR2 is FQNEAQ (reference sequence). The CDR3 runs to 14 residues.

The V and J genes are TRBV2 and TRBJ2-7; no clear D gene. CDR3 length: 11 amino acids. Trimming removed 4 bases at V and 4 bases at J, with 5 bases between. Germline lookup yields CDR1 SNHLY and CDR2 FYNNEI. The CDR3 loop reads CASSGGYEQYF. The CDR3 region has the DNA TGTGCCAGCAGTGGCGGATACGAGCAGTACTTC.

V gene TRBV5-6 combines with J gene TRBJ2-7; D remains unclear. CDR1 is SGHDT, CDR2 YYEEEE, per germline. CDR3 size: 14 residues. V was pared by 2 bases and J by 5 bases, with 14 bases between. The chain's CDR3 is CASSLGRLYDEQYF. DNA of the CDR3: TGTGCCAGCAGCTTAGGCAGGCTCTACGACGAGCAGTACTTC.

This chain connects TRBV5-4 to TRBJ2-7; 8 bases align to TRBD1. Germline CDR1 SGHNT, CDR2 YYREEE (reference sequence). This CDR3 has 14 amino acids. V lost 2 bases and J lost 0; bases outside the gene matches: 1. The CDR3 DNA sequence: TGTGCCAGCAGCTTTACAGGGGGCTCCTACGAGCAGTACTTC. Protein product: CASSFTGGSYEQYF.

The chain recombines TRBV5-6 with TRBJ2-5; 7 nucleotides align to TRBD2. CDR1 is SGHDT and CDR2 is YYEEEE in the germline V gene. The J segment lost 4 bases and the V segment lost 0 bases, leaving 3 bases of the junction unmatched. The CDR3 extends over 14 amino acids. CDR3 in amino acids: CASSLAGTTETQYF. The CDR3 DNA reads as TGTGCCAGCAGCTTGGCCGGGACTACAGAGACCCAGTACTTC.

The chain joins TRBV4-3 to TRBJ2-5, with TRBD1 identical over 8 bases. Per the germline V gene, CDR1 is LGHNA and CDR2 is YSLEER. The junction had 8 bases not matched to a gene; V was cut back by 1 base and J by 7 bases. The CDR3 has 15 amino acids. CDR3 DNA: TGCGCCAGCAGCCAAGGCAGGGGGCTAGTAGGGACCCAGTACTTC. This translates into CASSQGRGLVGTQYF.

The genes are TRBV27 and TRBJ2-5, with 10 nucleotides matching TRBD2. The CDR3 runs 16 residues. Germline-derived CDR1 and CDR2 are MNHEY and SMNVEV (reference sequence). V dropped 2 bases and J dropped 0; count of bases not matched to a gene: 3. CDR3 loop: CASSLLAGEYQETQYF. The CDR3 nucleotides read TGTGCCAGCAGTTTACTAGCGGGAGAATACCAAGAGACCCAGTACTTC.

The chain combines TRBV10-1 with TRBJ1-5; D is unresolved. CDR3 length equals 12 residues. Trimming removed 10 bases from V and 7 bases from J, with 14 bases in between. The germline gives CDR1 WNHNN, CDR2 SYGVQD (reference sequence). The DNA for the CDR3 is TGCGCCAACCGGCGGTGGCGGCAGCCCCAGCATTTT. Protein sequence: CANRRWRQPQHF.

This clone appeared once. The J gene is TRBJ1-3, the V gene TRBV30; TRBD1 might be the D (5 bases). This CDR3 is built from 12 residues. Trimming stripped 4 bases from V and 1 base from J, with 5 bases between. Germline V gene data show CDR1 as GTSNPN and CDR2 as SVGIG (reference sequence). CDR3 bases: TGTGCCTGGACAGGGTCTGGAAACACCATATATTTT. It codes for CAWTGSGNTIYF.

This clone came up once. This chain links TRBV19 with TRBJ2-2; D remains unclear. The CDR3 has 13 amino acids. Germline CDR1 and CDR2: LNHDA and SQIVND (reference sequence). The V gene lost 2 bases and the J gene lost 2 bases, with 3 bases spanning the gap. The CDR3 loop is CASSILNTGELFF. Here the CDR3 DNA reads TGTGCCAGTAGTATACTTAACACCGGGGAGCTGTTTTTT.

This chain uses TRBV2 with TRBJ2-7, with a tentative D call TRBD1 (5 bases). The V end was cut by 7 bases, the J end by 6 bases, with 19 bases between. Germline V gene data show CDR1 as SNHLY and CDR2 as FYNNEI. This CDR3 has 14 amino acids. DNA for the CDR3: TGTGCCAGCAATCTCATGGGGCCATCAACCGAGCAGTACTTC. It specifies CASNLMGPSTEQYF.